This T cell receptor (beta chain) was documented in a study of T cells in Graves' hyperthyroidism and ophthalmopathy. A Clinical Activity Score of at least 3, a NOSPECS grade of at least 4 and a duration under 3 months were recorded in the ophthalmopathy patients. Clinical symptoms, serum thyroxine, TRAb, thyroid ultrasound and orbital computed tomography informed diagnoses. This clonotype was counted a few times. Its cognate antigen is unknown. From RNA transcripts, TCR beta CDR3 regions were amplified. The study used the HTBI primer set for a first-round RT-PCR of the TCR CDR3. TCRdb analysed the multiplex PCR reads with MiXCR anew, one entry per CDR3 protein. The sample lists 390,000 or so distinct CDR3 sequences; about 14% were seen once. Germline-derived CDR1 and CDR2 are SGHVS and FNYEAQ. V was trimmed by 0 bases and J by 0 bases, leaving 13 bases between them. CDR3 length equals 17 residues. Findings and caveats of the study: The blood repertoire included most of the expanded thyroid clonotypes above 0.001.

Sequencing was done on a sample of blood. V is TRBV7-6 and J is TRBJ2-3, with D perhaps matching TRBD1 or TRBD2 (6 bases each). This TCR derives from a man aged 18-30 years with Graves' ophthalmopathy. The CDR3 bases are TGTGCCAGCAGCTTAGCTTGGGGGGCCCTTAGCACAGATACGCAGTATTTT. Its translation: CASSLAWGALSTDTQYF. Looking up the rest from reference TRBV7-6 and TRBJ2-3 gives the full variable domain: GAGVSQSPRYKVTKRGQDVALRCDPISGHVSLYWYRQALGQGPEFLTYFNYEAQQDKSGLPNDRFSAERPEGSISTLTIQRTEQRDSAMYRCASSLAWGALSTDTQYFGPGTRLTVL.